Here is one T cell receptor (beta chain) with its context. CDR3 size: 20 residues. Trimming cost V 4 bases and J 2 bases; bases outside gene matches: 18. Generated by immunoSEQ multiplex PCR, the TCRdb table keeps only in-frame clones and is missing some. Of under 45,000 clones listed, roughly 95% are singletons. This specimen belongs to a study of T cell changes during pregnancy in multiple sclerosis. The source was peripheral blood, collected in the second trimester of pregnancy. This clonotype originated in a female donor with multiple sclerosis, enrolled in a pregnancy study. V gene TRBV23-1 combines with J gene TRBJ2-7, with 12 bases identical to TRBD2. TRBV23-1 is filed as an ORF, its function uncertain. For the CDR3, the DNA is TGCGCCAGCAGTCCTTGTTATGGTGCTAGCGGGAGGGCCGTAACCTACGAGCAGTACTTC. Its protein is CASSPCYGASGRAVTYEQYF.